This T cell receptor (beta chain) emerged from a study of OX40 agonist ivuxolimab in advanced cancers. The CDR3 contains 14 residues. Per the germline V gene, CDR1 is LNHNV and CDR2 is YYDKDF (reference sequence). The V and J ends lost 7 bases and 4 bases respectively, with 17 bases between them. Here immunoSEQ multiplex PCR was the method, and the copy in TCRdb shows in-frame clones only, minus some. The sample shows tens of thousands of clones, around 93% of them seen only once. The specimen comprised CD4+ or CD8+ T cells sorted from blood, sampled in a trial of the OX40 agonist ivuxolimab. The J gene is TRBJ2-7, the V gene TRBV15, with a weak D call TRBD1 (6 bases). The sequence derives from an adult with an advanced solid tumor such as melanoma, head and neck, liver or kidney cancer. CDR3 sequence: CATTRGQTPYEQYF. The CDR3, as DNA: TGTGCCACCACTAGAGGACAGACACCGTACGAGCAGTACTTC.